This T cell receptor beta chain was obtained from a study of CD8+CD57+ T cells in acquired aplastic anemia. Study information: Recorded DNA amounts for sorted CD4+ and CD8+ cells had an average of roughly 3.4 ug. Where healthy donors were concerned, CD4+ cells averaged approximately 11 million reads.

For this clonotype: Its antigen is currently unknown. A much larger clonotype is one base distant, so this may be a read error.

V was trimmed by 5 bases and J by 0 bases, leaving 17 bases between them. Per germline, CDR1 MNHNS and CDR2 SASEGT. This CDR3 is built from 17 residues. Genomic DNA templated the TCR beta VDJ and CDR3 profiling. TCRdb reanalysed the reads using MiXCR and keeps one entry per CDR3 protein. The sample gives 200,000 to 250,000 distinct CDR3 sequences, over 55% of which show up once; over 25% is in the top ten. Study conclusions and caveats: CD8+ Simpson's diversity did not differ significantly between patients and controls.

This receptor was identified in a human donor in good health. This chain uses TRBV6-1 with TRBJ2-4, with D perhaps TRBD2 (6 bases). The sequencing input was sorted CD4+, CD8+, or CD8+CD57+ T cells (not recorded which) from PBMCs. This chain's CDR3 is CASSPPGGYSAKNIQYF. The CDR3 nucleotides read TGTGCCAGCAGTCCTCCCGGGGGATACTCAGCCAAAAACATTCAGTACTTC.